The clone carrying this T cell receptor (beta chain) has only one observation. Antigen unknown. The record originates from a study of cytotoxic CD8 clonotypes in ibrutinib-treated CLL. The table came from immunoSEQ multiplex PCR; TCRdb's copy has only in-frame clones and leaves some out. This table has around 200,000 clones, more than 70% appearing once. Whole-study results and caveats: Baseline clonality exceeded age-matched healthy donors and tracked circulating CD8+ T-cell counts. Before falling back toward baseline at progression, clonality had risen at the time of ibrutinib response.

The TCR originated in a human donor with chronic lymphocytic leukemia. The source was PBMCs, collected after 12 months of ibrutinib treatment.

The CDR3 sequence is CASSQGGEQYF. In nucleotides, the CDR3 is TGTGCCAGCAGTCAGGGTGGCGAGCAGTACTTC. This sequence joins TRBV6-5 and TRBJ2-7, with D maybe TRBD1 (5 bases). Germline V gene lookup returns CDR1 MNHEY and CDR2 SVGAGI. The V and J ends lost 5 bases and 6 bases respectively, with 8 bases between them. CDR3 size: 11 residues.